This is a list of T cell receptor beta chains from one sample in a study of T cell repertoires in cytomegalovirus infection. MiXCR was run by TCRdb on the reads, yielding one entry per CDR3 protein. This sample yields over 90,000 distinct CDR3 sequences, of which 16% are seen a single time; approximately 7.6% belongs to the top ten. Sequencing was performed on PBMCs. All receptors come from a human donor in good health (CMV status not recorded). Some clones in this sample may be carry-over from other donors' samples. Each CDR3 is given with its conserved first and last residue. A D gene is named only where the DNA matches it firmly. The size of a clone is reported for some rows only, either as once, few or many, or as a class for expanded clones.

>.|TRBJ1-5|TRBV10-3|TRBD1
CATRQGASNQPQHF
TGTGCCACCCGACAGGGGGCTAGCAATCAGCCCCAGCATTTT
>.|TRBJ1-5|TRBV2|.
CATRLGRNQPQHF
TGTGCCACGCGCCTGGGGAGGAATCAGCCCCAGCATTTT
>many|TRBJ2-6|TRBV7-2|TRBD2
CASSLVKRGGPGANVLTF
TGTGCCAGCAGCTTAGTTAAGCGGGGGGGCCCTGGGGCCAACGTCCTGACTTTC
>few|TRBJ2-6|TRBV7-8|.
CASSLSQGSSGANVLTF
TGTGCCAGCAGCTTAAGTCAGGGGAGCTCTGGGGCCAACGTCCTGACTTTC
>.|TRBJ1-2|TRBV3-1|.
CASSQGVKGWYGYTF
TGTGCCAGCAGCCAAGGTGTAAAGGGGTGGTATGGCTACACCTTC
>few|TRBJ2-2|TRBV5-1|TRBD1
CASTPTGAYTGELFF
TGCGCCAGCACCCCGACAGGGGCCTACACCGGGGAGCTGTTTTTT
>many|TRBJ2-1|TRBV7-3|TRBD2
CASSVSSGTGQFF
TGTGCCAGCAGCGTTTCTAGCGGCACTGGGCAGTTCTTC
>many|TRBJ1-1|TRBV28|.
CASSFRGLNTEAFF
TGTGCCAGCAGTTTTAGGGGCCTGAACACTGAAGCTTTCTTT
>many|TRBJ2-3|TRBV7-2|TRBD2
CASSLVRGGTDTQYF
TGTGCCAGCAGCTTAGTGCGGGGGGGTACAGATACGCAGTATTTT
>many|TRBJ2-3|TRBV7-2|.
CASSLIYGTDTQYF
TGTGCCAGCAGCTTAATCTACGGCACAGATACGCAGTATTTT
>many|TRBJ1-5|TRBV7-8|.
CASSRAPHNQPQHF
TGTGCCAGCAGCCGGGCCCCCCACAATCAGCCCCAGCATTTT
>.|TRBJ1-2|TRBV20-1|TRBD1
CSAPGQGYGYTF
TGCAGTGCTCCCGGACAGGGTTATGGCTACACCTTC
>few|TRBJ2-1|TRBV6-6|TRBD2
CASSYSSWAGAYNEQFF
TGTGCCAGCAGTTACTCGAGTTGGGCGGGGGCCTACAATGAGCAGTTCTTC
>.|TRBJ1-2|TRBV28|TRBD1
CASASGQGGGYTF
TGTGCCAGCGCCTCCGGACAGGGAGGAGGCTACACCTTC
>many|TRBJ2-1|TRBV7-7|TRBD2
CASSRGREGEQFF
TGTGCTAGCAGCCGAGGGAGGGAGGGTGAGCAGTTCTTC
>many|TRBJ2-4|TRBV6-1|TRBD2
CASSESPGRDIQYF
TGTGCCAGCAGTGAATCACCAGGGAGGGACATTCAGTACTTC
>many|TRBJ2-7|TRBV6-2/TRBV6-3|.
CASTPEGTPFSHEQYF
TGTGCCAGCACCCCCGAGGGGACGCCCTTTAGTCACGAGCAGTACTTC
>few|TRBJ2-5|TRBV5-1|.
CASSLGQKETQYF
TGCGCCAGCAGCTTGGGCCAGAAAGAGACCCAGTACTTC
>few|TRBJ2-3|TRBV20-1|.
CSAIEAYSTDTQYF
TGCAGTGCTATTGAGGCGTATAGCACAGATACGCAGTATTTT
>few|TRBJ1-1|TRBV5-6|.
CASSLKRSMNTEAFF
TGTGCCAGCAGCTTGAAAAGGTCCATGAACACTGAAGCTTTCTTT
>.|TRBJ2-1|TRBV19|TRBD2
CASSIGGGSNEQFF
TGTGCCAGTAGTATCGGCGGGGGGAGCAATGAGCAGTTCTTC
>many|TRBJ2-7|TRBV7-2|TRBD2
CASSPTSGGAYEQYF
TGTGCCAGCAGCCCGACTAGCGGGGGGGCCTACGAGCAGTACTTC
>.|TRBJ2-1|TRBV5-1|.
CASSPREGLDEQFF
TGCGCCAGCAGCCCTCGGGAAGGGTTGGATGAGCAGTTCTTC
>.|TRBJ1-1|TRBV12-3/TRBV12-4|TRBD1
CASSFRQGSTEAFF
TGTGCCAGCAGTTTTAGACAGGGAAGCACTGAAGCTTTCTTT
>.|TRBJ2-1|TRBV20-1|.
CSASGGNTEQFF
TGCAGTGCTAGCGGGGGTAATACTGAGCAGTTCTTC
>few|TRBJ2-2|TRBV7-6|.
CASIGLRTRTNTGELFF
TGTGCCAGCATCGGCCTTCGGACACGGACGAACACCGGGGAGCTGTTTTTT
>many|TRBJ2-2|TRBV7-2|.
CASSYTGELFF
TGTGCCAGCAGCTACACCGGGGAGCTGTTTTTT
>many|TRBJ2-7|TRBV7-9|.
CASSLNRDSYEQYF
TGTGCCAGCAGCTTAAACCGGGACTCCTACGAGCAGTACTTC
>.|TRBJ1-5|TRBV20-1|.
CSASRAGSNQPQHF
TGCAGTGCTAGTCGGGCAGGGAGCAATCAGCCCCAGCATTTT
>many|TRBJ1-5|TRBV7-2|TRBD1
CASSGYPGTGGPRGDQPQHF
TGTGCCAGCAGCGGATACCCCGGGACAGGGGGCCCTCGGGGCGATCAGCCCCAGCATTTT
>.|TRBJ1-1|TRBV5-1|TRBD1
CASSLRGQGANTEAFF
TGCGCCAGCAGCTTGAGGGGGCAGGGGGCTAACACTGAAGCTTTCTTT
>few|TRBJ2-7|TRBV18|.
CASSPGRGFYEQYF
TGTGCCAGCTCACCAGGACGGGGGTTCTACGAGCAGTACTTC
>many|TRBJ1-1|TRBV3-1|TRBD1
CASSQLTGQAAFF
TGTGCCAGCAGCCAGTTGACAGGACAGGCAGCTTTCTTT
>few|TRBJ1-3|TRBV10-3|.
CAISEGETGNTIYF
TGTGCCATCAGTGAGGGGGAGACTGGAAACACCATATATTTT
>.|TRBJ1-2|TRBV28|TRBD1
CQVAQGMGGYTF
TGTCAAGTCGCACAGGGGATGGGTGGCTACACCTTC
>.|TRBJ2-4|TRBV2|.
CATLNVAKNIQYF
TGTGCCACCTTGAACGTAGCCAAAAACATTCAGTACTTC
>.|TRBJ2-2|TRBV20-1|TRBD2
CSARTSGGTGELFF
TGCAGTGCTCGGACTAGCGGGGGCACCGGGGAGCTGTTTTTT
>many|TRBJ2-7|TRBV7-2|.
CASSPRTGGRNEQYF
TGTGCCAGCAGCCCAAGGACGGGGGGCCGGAACGAGCAGTACTTC
>few|TRBJ1-6|TRBV6-5|.
CASRKTGVAGSGSPLHF
TGTGCCAGCAGGAAAACAGGAGTCGCGGGGTCCGGCTCACCCCTCCACTTT
>.|TRBJ1-1|TRBV14|.
CASSQERYRTGNTEAFF
TGTGCCAGCAGCCAAGAGAGATACAGAACTGGGAACACTGAAGCTTTCTTT
>many|TRBJ2-1|TRBV12-3/TRBV12-4|TRBD2
CASSLRGSGGYNEQFF
TGTGCCAGCAGTTTACGGGGTAGCGGGGGCTACAATGAGCAGTTCTTC
>once|TRBJ2-3|TRBV20-1|TRBD2
CSASPALTGLADLSDTQYF
TGCAGTGCTAGCCCTGCCCTAACGGGACTAGCGGACCTCTCAGATACGCAGTATTTT
>.|TRBJ2-2|TRBV20-1|.
CSATTKDTGELFF
TGCAGTGCTACTACGAAGGACACCGGGGAGCTGTTTTTT
>few|TRBJ2-2|TRBV5-1|TRBD1
CASSQQGLDTGELFF
TGCGCCAGCAGCCAACAGGGGCTTGACACCGGGGAGCTGTTTTTT
>few|TRBJ2-5|TRBV12-3/TRBV12-4|TRBD2
CASSGSRTSGDAETQYF
TGTGCCAGCAGTGGCAGCAGGACTAGCGGGGACGCGGAGACCCAGTACTTC
>many|TRBJ2-5|TRBV7-9|TRBD1
CASSSRTGQETQYF
TGTGCCAGCAGCTCCAGGACAGGCCAAGAGACCCAGTACTTC
>many|TRBJ2-5|TRBV7-6|.
CASSLRGYQETQYF
TGTGCCAGCAGCTTACGGGGGTACCAAGAGACCCAGTACTTC
>once|TRBJ2-2|TRBV7-3|.
CASSRLAWGTGELFF
TGTGCCAGCAGCCGCCTAGCGTGGGGCACCGGGGAGCTGTTTTTT
>.|TRBJ2-5|TRBV7-2|.
CASQYVRGARETQYF
TGTGCCAGCCAATACGTACGGGGGGCGCGGGAGACCCAGTACTTC
>.|TRBJ1-6|TRBV18|.
CASSPYAGLDSPLHF
TGTGCCAGCTCACCATACGCAGGGTTAGATTCACCCCTCCACTTT
>many|TRBJ1-5|TRBV12-3/TRBV12-4|.
CASRGSQDQPQHF
TGTGCCAGCAGGGGGTCCCAAGATCAGCCCCAGCATTTT